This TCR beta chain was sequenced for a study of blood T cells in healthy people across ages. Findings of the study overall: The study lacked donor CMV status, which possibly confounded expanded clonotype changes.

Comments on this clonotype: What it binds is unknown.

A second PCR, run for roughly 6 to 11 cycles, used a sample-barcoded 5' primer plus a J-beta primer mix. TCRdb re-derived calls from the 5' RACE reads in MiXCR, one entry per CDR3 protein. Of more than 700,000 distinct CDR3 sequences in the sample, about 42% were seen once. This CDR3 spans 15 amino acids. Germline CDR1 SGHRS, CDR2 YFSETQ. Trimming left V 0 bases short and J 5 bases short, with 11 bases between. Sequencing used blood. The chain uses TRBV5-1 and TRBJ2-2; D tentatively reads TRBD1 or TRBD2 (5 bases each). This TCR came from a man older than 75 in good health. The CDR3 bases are TGCGCCAGCAGCTTGGGAAGGGGAGATACCGGGGAGCTGTTTTTT. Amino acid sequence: CASSLGRGDTGELFF.